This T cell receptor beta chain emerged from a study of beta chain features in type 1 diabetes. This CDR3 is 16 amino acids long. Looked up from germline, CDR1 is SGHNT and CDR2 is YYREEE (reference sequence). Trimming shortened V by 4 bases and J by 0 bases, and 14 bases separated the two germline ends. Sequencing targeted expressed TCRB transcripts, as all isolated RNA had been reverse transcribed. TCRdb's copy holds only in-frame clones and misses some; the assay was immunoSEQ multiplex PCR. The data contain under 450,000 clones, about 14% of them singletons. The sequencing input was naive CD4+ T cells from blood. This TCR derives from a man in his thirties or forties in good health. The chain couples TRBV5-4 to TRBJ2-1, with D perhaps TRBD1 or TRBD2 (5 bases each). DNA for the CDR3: TGTGCCAGCAGCCCCGGGACCCTCGGCTCCTACAATGAGCAGTTCTTC. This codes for CASSPGTLGSYNEQFF.